The 20 T cell receptor beta chains given below trace back to one sample, sequenced in a study of vaccination effects on CD4 cells after COVID-19 (dated by TCRdb to the early 2020s). These receptors have no identified antigens. The library was built by means of the immunoSEQ multiplex PCR assay. Here the immuneACCESS table is served through TCRdb, limited to in-frame sequences with V and J called. Missing clones are a known gap in these copies; in checked studies unresolved V genes cover under half, and the rest lacks a known reason. Counted in this sample were about 45,000 clones; approximately 74% of them appeared once. The ten largest clonotypes hold around 8.1% of the sample. After less than eleven days of culture, CD4+ T cells were isolated with the EasySep CD4+ T cell isolation kit. The sample consisted of CD4+ T cells from PBMCs cultured without peptide, taken before COVID-19 vaccination. These receptors came from a human donor who had a prior SARS-CoV-2 infection.

The rearrangement links TRBV7-8 to TRBJ2-1; tentatively, D is TRBD2 (7 bases). Germline V gene sequence: CDR1 SGHVS, CDR2 FQNEAQ. This CDR3 has 15 residues. Deletions cut 1 base from V and 4 bases from J, with 11 bases between. As DNA, the CDR3 is TGTGCCAGCAGCTTAGAGGGGGGGGAATACAATGAGCAGTTCTTC. This encodes CASSLEGGEYNEQFF.

J is TRBJ1-1 and V is TRBV5-1, with D uncertain. Trimming removed 1 base at V and 5 bases at J, with 12 bases between. The CDR3 spans 14 residues. Germline assignment: CDR1 SGHRS and CDR2 YFSETQ. The CDR3 protein is CASSLSGHGTEAFF. The DNA for the CDR3 is TGCGCCAGCAGCTTGTCAGGCCACGGTACTGAAGCTTTCTTT.

This clone was found once. The V gene is TRBV3-1 (or the pseudogene TRBV3-2), the J gene TRBJ2-7; 11 bases are shared with TRBD2. Germline loops: CDR1 LGHDT, CDR2 YNNKEL (reference sequence). V shed 4 bases, J shed 0 bases, and the junction held 5 bases outside the gene matches. The CDR3 has 16 residues. DNA of the CDR3: TGTGCCAGCAGCCGAACACTAGCGGGGGCCTCCTACGAGCAGTACTTC. This sequence encodes CASSRTLAGASYEQYF.

The chain employs TRBV30 and TRBJ1-6; no definite D call. The CDR3 covers 11 residues. V was trimmed by 3 bases and J by 9 bases, leaving 6 bases between them. Germline V lookup: CDR1 GTSNPN, CDR2 SVGIG (reference sequence). CDR3 residues: CAWSSLSPLHF. The CDR3 DNA sequence: TGTGCCTGGAGCTCACTTTCACCCCTCCACTTT. The whole variable domain, filled in from reference TRBV30 and TRBJ1-6, reads SQTIHQWPATLVQPVGSPLSLECTVEGTSNPNLYWYRQAAGRGLQLLFYSVGIGQISSEVPQNLSASRPQDRQFILSSKKLLLSDSGFYLCAWSSLSPLHFGNGTRLTVT.

The chain couples TRBV7-2 to TRBJ2-2, with a weak D call TRBD2 (6 bases). Trimming left V 5 bases short and J 1 base short, with 8 bases between. There are 14 residues in the CDR3. Germline V gene lookup returns CDR1 SGHTA and CDR2 FQGNSA. The CDR3 DNA reads TGTGCCAGCAGCGCGGGGCTGAACACCGGGGAGCTGTTTTTT. It yields the protein CASSAGLNTGELFF.

V is TRBV4-3 and J is TRBJ2-5; maybe TRBD1 (6 bases). The CDR3 runs to 15 residues. The germline gives CDR1 LGHNA, CDR2 YSLEER. V dropped 0 bases and J dropped 5 bases, with 13 bases sitting between them. The CDR3 protein is CASSQDQHGGETQYF. In DNA, the CDR3 is TGCGCCAGCAGCCAAGATCAGCATGGGGGCGAGACCCAGTACTTC.

The chain combines TRBV7-8 with TRBJ1-3; D gene uncertain. Germline V gene sequence: CDR1 SGHVS, CDR2 FQNEAQ. Trimming left V 4 bases short and J 0 bases short, with 7 bases between. The CDR3 extends over 14 amino acids. CDR3 DNA: TGTGCCAGCAGCTACACAGCCTCTGGAAACACCATATATTTT. Translated: CASSYTASGNTIYF. The full variable domain, in which reference TRBV7-8 and TRBJ1-3 provide the parts outside the CDR3, is GAGVSQSPRYKVAKRGQDVALRCDPISGHVSLFWYQQALGQGPEFLTYFQNEAQLDKSGLPSDRFFAERPEGSVSTLKIQRTQQEDSAVYLCASSYTASGNTIYFGEGSWLTVV.

The CDR3 loop reads CASRMVMSSSYEQYF. The CDR3 DNA is TGTGCCAGCAGAATGGTTATGAGCAGCTCCTACGAGCAGTACTTC. This chain uses TRBV6-5 with TRBJ2-7, with no clear D. The V end lost 6 bases, the J end lost 0 bases, and 15 bases lay between the germline ends. CDR3 length equals 15 residues. Germline V CDR1 and CDR2: MNHEY, SVGAGI.

CDR3 DNA sequence: TGTGCCATCAGTACGACCTCCGGGACCCTCTACAATGAGCAGTTCTTC. Amino acids: CAISTTSGTLYNEQFF. This chain joins TRBV10-3 and TRBJ2-1; D tentatively fits TRBD1 or TRBD2 (5 bases each). Germline-derived CDR1 and CDR2 are ENHRY and SYGVKD. V shed 5 bases and J shed 3 bases, with 17 bases lying between them. This CDR3 is 16 amino acids long.

This rearrangement joins TRBV30 to TRBJ2-3; TRBD2 agrees at 9 bases. J was trimmed by 0 bases and V by 0 bases; bases with no gene match: 4. The germline V gene encodes CDR1 GTSNPN and CDR2 SVGIG (reference sequence). CDR3 size: 16 residues. The CDR3 spells CAWSVLLAGSTDTQYF. The CDR3 region has the DNA TGTGCCTGGAGTGTTCTTCTAGCGGGAAGCACAGATACGCAGTATTTT.

V gene TRBV12-3 or TRBV12-4 combines with J gene TRBJ2-5; TRBD1 aligns across 9 bases. The CDR3 has 13 residues. After removal of 6 bases from V and 3 bases from J, the junction contained 2 bases not matched to a gene. The DNA of the CDR3 is TGTGCCAGCAGGGGGGACAGGGAAGAGACCCAGTACTTC. Translated: CASRGDREETQYF.

The chain combines TRBV9 with TRBJ2-5, with TRBD2 matching over 8 bases. The germline V gene encodes CDR1 SGDLS and CDR2 YYNGEE. The CDR3 has 16 residues. Germline trimming cut 0 bases from V and 4 bases from J; bases unmatched to any gene: 8. The CDR3 is CASSVDGGLGGETQYF. Written as DNA, the CDR3 is TGTGCCAGCAGCGTAGATGGGGGACTAGGAGGAGAGACCCAGTACTTC.

The sample holds a few counts of this clone. The chain has TRBV12-5 and TRBJ2-2, with D perhaps matching TRBD1 or TRBD2 (6 bases each). The germline CDR1 and CDR2 sequences are LGHNT and FRNRAP. This CDR3 has 15 residues. Trimming removed 0 bases at V and 6 bases at J, with 11 bases between. The CDR3 loop is CASGLVLRGAGELFF. The CDR3 nucleotides read TGTGCTAGTGGTTTGGTCCTGAGGGGGGCCGGGGAGCTGTTTTTT.

This chain joins TRBV29-1 and TRBJ2-1, with 7 positions matching TRBD2. The CDR3 consists of 14 residues. CDR1 is SQVTM and CDR2 is ANQGSEA in the germline V gene. The CDR3 bases are TGCAGTTCGGCGGGAGCCCAACTATACAATGAGCAGTTCTTC. It codes for CSSAGAQLYNEQFF.

This chain links TRBV3-1 (or the pseudogene TRBV3-2) with TRBJ2-7, with 7 positions matching TRBD2. The CDR3 totals 13 residues. Losses at the gene ends were 4 bases for V and 5 bases for J; bases not matched to a gene: 5. Germline loops: CDR1 LGHDT, CDR2 YNNKEL (reference sequence). The CDR3 nucleotides are TGTGCCAGCAGCCTTGGACTAGTCGACGAGCAGTACTTC. Its translation: CASSLGLVDEQYF.

The rearrangement uses TRBV18 and TRBJ2-5, with D unclear. In germline, CDR1 is KGHSH, CDR2 LQKENI. The length of the CDR3 is 14 residues. The V end was cut by 2 bases, the J end by 3 bases, with 10 bases between. CDR3 sequence (DNA): TGTGCCAGCTCACCAACTCACGCAAAAGAGACCCAGTACTTC. Amino acid sequence: CASSPTHAKETQYF.

This chain uses TRBV3-1 (or the pseudogene TRBV3-2) with TRBJ2-1, with 12 bases matching TRBD2. CDR3 length equals 14 residues. CDR1 is LGHDT and CDR2 is YNNKEL in the germline V gene (reference sequence). The junction had 7 bases not matched to a gene; V was cut back by 0 bases and J by 16 bases. CDR3 sequence: CASSQDPTSGRLFF. CDR3 nucleotide sequence: TGTGCCAGCAGCCAAGATCCCACTAGCGGGAGGTTATTCTTC.

The chain combines TRBV7-6 with TRBJ2-1; no clear D. The CDR3 is made up of 17 amino acids. Germline V gene lookup returns CDR1 SGHVS and CDR2 FNYEAQ. V was pared by 1 base and J by 0 bases, with 13 bases between. The CDR3 region has the DNA TGTGCCAGCAGCTTAGACGTAGCCCTAAGCTCCTACAATGAGCAGTTCTTC. This gives the protein CASSLDVALSSYNEQFF.

This clone was observed a few times. The gene calls are TRBV11-3 and TRBJ2-1; the match to TRBD2 covers 10 bases. The V and J ends lost 1 base and 4 bases, in that order; junction bases with no gene match: 7. Looked up from germline, CDR1 is SGHNT and CDR2 is YENEEA. The CDR3 totals 17 residues. The DNA for the CDR3 is TGTGCCAGCAGCTTAGGAATAGCGGGAGGCATTTACAATGAGCAGTTCTTC. It translates to CASSLGIAGGIYNEQFF.

CDR3 DNA sequence: TGTGCCAGCAGCTTGGTGGCAGACTCCTACAATGAGCAGTTCTTC. Translating gives CASSLVADSYNEQFF. The gene calls are TRBV5-4 and TRBJ2-1; D is unresolved. The germline V gene has CDR1 SGHNT and CDR2 YYREEE (reference sequence). The CDR3 sequence is 15 residues long. V gave up 0 bases and J gave up 0 bases, with 7 bases separating them.